These 14 T cell receptor beta chains originate from one sample sequenced in a study of blood T cell repertoires in COVID-19. Assay: immunoSEQ multiplex PCR; the TCRdb copy retains only in-frame clones and omits some. Of 250,000 to 300,000 clones listed, just under 90% were seen once; the top ten hold around 10%. Sequenced material: peripheral blood. The receptors here all came from a woman in her thirties with COVID-19, enrolled during active disease.

The chain recombines TRBV27 with TRBJ1-5, with a tentative D call TRBD1 (5 bases). This CDR3 has 14 amino acids. Germline lookup yields CDR1 MNHEY and CDR2 SMNVEV (reference sequence). The V end lost 6 bases, the J end lost 5 bases, and 14 bases lay between the germline ends. The CDR3 loop is CASRGWQGDQPQHF. In DNA form, the CDR3 reads TGTGCCAGCAGAGGTTGGCAGGGCGATCAGCCCCAGCATTTT.

The genes are TRBV7-9 and TRBJ1-2; 9 bases align to TRBD1. Germline CDR1 SEHNR, CDR2 FQNEAQ (reference sequence). Losses at the gene ends were 1 base for V and 4 bases for J; bases not matched to a gene: 1. The CDR3 extends over 14 amino acids. CDR3 residues: CASSLGTGAYGYTF. The DNA of the CDR3 is TGTGCCAGCAGCTTAGGGACAGGGGCCTATGGCTACACCTTC.

The chain joins TRBV6-1 to TRBJ2-1; TRBD2 matches at 9 bases. The CDR3 runs to 17 residues. Looked up from germline, CDR1 is MNHNS and CDR2 is SASEGT. Germline trimming cut 2 bases from V and 4 bases from J; bases unmatched to any gene: 9. CDR3 nucleotides: TGTGCCAGCAGTGAATTTTCAGCGGGGGGAACATACAATGAGCAGTTCTTC. Translated: CASSEFSAGGTYNEQFF.

The count of this clone is one. The V and J genes are TRBV6-6 and TRBJ1-6; TRBD1 might be the D (5 bases). The CDR3 spans 14 residues. Looked up from germline, CDR1 is MNHNY and CDR2 is SVGAGI (reference sequence). The ends were cut back, 6 bases at V and 9 bases at J, with 15 bases in the middle. CDR3 nucleotides: TGTGCCAGCAGCCACCGGGACTTCGGTTCACCCCTCCACTTT. Its protein is CASSHRDFGSPLHF.

CDR3 sequence: CASSEGVFYEQYF. DNA of the CDR3: TGTGCCAGCTCTGAGGGAGTTTTCTACGAGCAGTACTTC. J is TRBJ2-7 and V is TRBV18; possibly TRBD2 for D (5 bases). The germline V gene encodes CDR1 KGHSH and CDR2 LQKENI. The ends were cut back, 6 bases at V and 3 bases at J, with 12 bases in the middle. The CDR3 is 13 amino acids.

This sequence joins TRBV4-1 and TRBJ2-1; 10 bases line up with TRBD2. The germline V gene encodes CDR1 MGHRA and CDR2 YSYEKL. The CDR3 loop spans 16 amino acids. V trimming: 0 bases; J trimming: 4 bases; junction bases outside the gene matches: 3. DNA for the CDR3: TGCGCCAGCAGCCAAGACCTAGCGGGGGAGTACAATGAGCAGTTCTTC. This gives the protein CASSQDLAGEYNEQFF.

The CDR3 DNA sequence: TGCGCCAGCAGGAGGGAAGGGACAGGGGCCCGTGAGCCTTTCTTT. Encoded protein: CASRREGTGAREPFF. The J gene is TRBJ1-1, the V gene TRBV5-1; TRBD1 matches 10 bases. The CDR3 loop spans 15 amino acids. The trim removed 5 bases at V and 12 bases at J, leaving 16 bases unmatched. Germline V lookup: CDR1 SGHRS, CDR2 YFSETQ.

V gene TRBV3-1 (or the pseudogene TRBV3-2) combines with J gene TRBJ2-5, with TRBD1 matching over 8 bases. The V and J ends lost 4 bases and 2 bases, in that order; junction bases with no gene match: 6. The germline CDR1 and CDR2 sequences are LGHDT and YNNKEL (reference sequence). The CDR3 contains 15 residues. For the CDR3, the DNA is TGTGCCAGCAGCCCCCGACAGGGGCGGCAAGAGACCCAGTACTTC. This sequence encodes CASSPRQGRQETQYF.

The chain has TRBV6-5 and TRBJ1-1; D remains ambiguous. V lost 2 bases and J lost 1, with 8 bases in between. The CDR3 sequence is 14 residues long. From germline, CDR1 is MNHEY and CDR2 SVGAGI. The CDR3 sequence: CASSYAHGNTEAFF. CDR3 in DNA: TGTGCCAGCAGTTACGCGCACGGGAACACTGAAGCTTTCTTT.

V usage is TRBV27 and J usage is TRBJ2-1, with D possibly TRBD2 on 6 matching bases. Trimming left V 2 bases short and J 1 base short, with 15 bases between. The CDR3 has 17 amino acids. CDR1 is MNHEY, CDR2 SMNVEV, per germline (reference sequence). The CDR3 reads CASSLAPTSRSYNEQFF. Written as DNA, the CDR3 is TGTGCCAGCAGTTTAGCCCCGACTAGTCGGTCCTACAATGAGCAGTTCTTC.

The chain links TRBV19 to TRBJ2-5, with D possibly matching TRBD2 (5 bases). V was cut by 3 bases and J by 4 bases, with 12 bases left in between. The CDR3 sequence is 14 residues long. The germline CDR1 and CDR2 sequences are LNHDA and SQIVND (reference sequence). The CDR3 nucleotides read TGTGCCAGTAGTATTAGGGCGGGCGGAGAGACCCAGTACTTC. It translates to CASSIRAGGETQYF.

J is TRBJ2-1 and V is TRBV7-9, with 8 bases lining up with TRBD2. The CDR3 totals 17 residues. V trimming: 4 bases; J trimming: 4 bases; junction bases outside the gene matches: 12. The germline V gene has CDR1 SEHNR and CDR2 FQNEAQ (reference sequence). CDR3 DNA sequence: TGTGCCAGCAGCTCCCTATTGACTAGCGTGTTTTACAATGAGCAGTTCTTC. Its protein product is CASSSLLTSVFYNEQFF.

This rearrangement joins TRBV27 to TRBJ2-7; TRBD1 aligns across 10 bases. Trimming cost V 1 base and J 6 bases; bases outside gene matches: 9. CDR3 length: 16 residues. Germline lookup yields CDR1 MNHEY and CDR2 SMNVEV (reference sequence). The CDR3 reads CASSLLLGTGVGEQYF. CDR3 DNA sequence: TGTGCCAGCAGTTTATTATTAGGGACAGGGGTTGGCGAGCAGTACTTC.

The chain has TRBV7-2 and TRBJ1-5; possible D gene TRBD1, 6 bases. This CDR3 has 13 residues. From germline, CDR1 is SGHTA and CDR2 FQGNSA. Trimming took off 4 bases at V and 6 bases at J, with 10 bases between the two ends. The DNA of the CDR3 is TGTGCCAGCAGCTCACGGACAGCTCAGCCCCAGCATTTT. Its translation is CASSSRTAQPQHF. The variable domain in full, with the rest retrieved from reference TRBV7-2 and TRBJ1-5, is GAGVSQSPSNKVTEKGKDVELRCDPISGHTALYWYRQSLGQGLEFLIYFQGNSAPDKSGLPSDRFSAERTGGSVSTLTIQRTQQEDSAVYLCASSSRTAQPQHFGDGTRLSIL.